Listed below are T cell receptor beta chains from one sample, sequenced in a study of blood T cells in healthy people across ages. TCRdb fed the 5' RACE reads into MiXCR, producing one record per CDR3 protein. The data hold around 870,000 distinct CDR3 sequences, with more than 25% observed a single time. The sample comprised blood. The receptors come from a woman aged 80 or older in good health. CDR3s include the opening cysteine and the closing phenylalanine or tryptophan. The D gene is left open where the match is weak. A clone size is listed for some rows: how often the clone was seen (once, few, many), or a class if it is expanded.

j_gene,abundance,d_gene,v_gene,CDR3aa,CDR3nt
TRBJ2-3,NA,NA,TRBV20-1,CSASRGGLQYF,TGCAGTGCTAGTCGGGGCGGGTTGCAGTATTTT
TRBJ2-3,many,NA,TRBV20-1,CSARSRRRVADTQYF,TGCAGTGCTAGATCCCGGAGGAGGGTTGCAGATACGCAGTATTTT
TRBJ2-3,few,NA,TRBV20-1,CSAIPGDTQYF,TGCAGTGCTATCCCCGGGGATACGCAGTATTTT
TRBJ2-3,many,NA,TRBV18,CASSPPLSSTDTQYF,TGTGCCAGCTCACCACCCCTCTCTAGCACAGATACGCAGTATTTT
TRBJ1-1,NA,NA,TRBV7-2,CASTPSGVVGTEAFF,TGTGCCAGCACCCCTTCAGGGGTCGTGGGAACTGAAGCTTTCTTT
TRBJ2-5,many,NA,TRBV20-1,CSARDRVSGETQYF,TGCAGTGCTAGAGACAGAGTTTCGGGAGAGACCCAGTACTTC
TRBJ2-7,many,NA,TRBV7-2,CASSLNPTVSSYEQYF,TGTGCCAGCAGCTTAAACCCGACAGTGAGCTCCTACGAGCAGTACTTC
TRBJ1-1,NA,TRBD1,TRBV30,CAWSVIGTGEAFF,TGTGCCTGGAGTGTAATAGGGACAGGAGAAGCTTTCTTT
TRBJ2-4,many,NA,TRBV27,CASSLSRWGGKDKNIQYF,TGTGCCAGCAGTTTATCGAGATGGGGAGGCAAGGACAAAAACATTCAGTACTTC
TRBJ2-3,NA,NA,TRBV28,CASSPLAEASLVDTQYF,TGTGCCAGCAGTCCCCTGGCTGAGGCTAGCTTGGTAGATACGCAGTATTTT
TRBJ2-1,many,NA,TRBV15,CATSRDLGRRINEQFF,TGTGCCACCAGCAGAGATCTCGGCCGGAGGATCAATGAGCAGTTCTTC
TRBJ2-5,many,NA,TRBV11-2,CASSFLRGALEKTQYF,TGTGCCAGCAGCTTCCTACGGGGGGCGCTTGAAAAGACCCAGTACTTC
TRBJ1-2,few,TRBD1,TRBV6-1,CACSELQGGYGYTF,TGTGCCTGCAGTGAACTCCAGGGGGGCTATGGCTACACCTTC
TRBJ2-2,many,NA,TRBV5-4,CASSSVTGELFF,TGTGCCAGCAGCTCCGTAACCGGGGAGCTGTTTTTT
TRBJ2-1,many,TRBD2,TRBV7-2,CASSFKRGGRFNEQFF,TGTGCCAGCAGCTTTAAGCGGGGGGGCCGCTTCAATGAGCAGTTCTTC
TRBJ1-2,many,NA,TRBV27,CASSPSPGVKVGYGYTF,TGTGCCAGCAGCCCATCCCCGGGGGTTAAAGTGGGGTATGGCTACACCTTC
TRBJ2-7,few,NA,TRBV5-1,CASSSRPFGGSGGAYNEQYF,TGCGCCAGCAGTTCTCGCCCCTTTGGTGGGAGTGGGGGCGCCTACAATGAGCAGTACTTC
TRBJ2-3,once,NA,TRBV12-3/TRBV12-4,CASSLRVDAQYF,TGTGCCAGCAGTTTGCGGGTAGATGCGCAGTATTTT
TRBJ2-1,many,TRBD1,TRBV19,CASSIEGQDYNEQFF,TGTGCCAGTAGTATAGAAGGACAGGACTACAATGAGCAGTTCTTC
TRBJ1-2,many,NA,TRBV7-2,CASSLVPGALLRDGYTF,TGTGCCAGCAGCTTAGTGCCAGGGGCGCTCCTAAGGGATGGCTACACCTTC
TRBJ2-1,many,TRBD2,TRBV6-5,CASRTSGGATYNEQFF,TGTGCCAGCAGGACTAGCGGGGGGGCCACCTACAATGAGCAGTTCTTC
TRBJ2-1,many,TRBD1,TRBV6-1,CASSPNRGQGNEQFF,TGTGCCAGCAGTCCCAACAGGGGGCAAGGGAATGAGCAGTTCTTC
TRBJ1-2,NA,NA,TRBV6-5,CASSSRGTFYGYTF,TGTGCCAGCAGTAGTCGCGGGACCTTCTATGGCTACACCTTC
TRBJ2-5,NA,NA,TRBV6-5,CASSYGLGTDNEQYF,TGTGCCAGCAGTTACGGTCTAGGGACCGACAATGAGCAGTACTTC
TRBJ1-3,NA,NA,TRBV15,CATSRLDSTSGNTIYF,TGTGCCACCAGCAGACTGGACAGTACCTCTGGAAACACCATATATTTT